These 32 T cell receptor beta chains were sequenced from one sample in a study of Graves' ophthalmopathy and Graves' hyperthyroidism. Investigators amplified TCR beta CDR3 regions from RNA transcripts. An initial RT-PCR round employing HTBI primers preceded a second-round multiplex PCR. Using its own MiXCR run on the multiplex PCR reads, TCRdb lists one record per CDR3 protein. Of 300,000 to 500,000 distinct CDR3 sequences detected, 15% appear once; the ten largest clones hold approximately 7%. Source material: peripheral blood. Source of these receptors: a woman between 18 and 29 years old with stable Graves' hyperthyroidism.

The table lists this clonotype with many counts. This sequence joins TRBV6-4 and TRBJ1-1, with 7 nucleotides matching TRBD1. This CDR3 region has 17 residues. CDR1 is MRHNA, CDR2 SNTAGT, per germline. With 2 bases clipped from V and 0 bases from J, the junction kept 9 bases outside the gene matches. The CDR3 DNA reads as TGTGCCAGCAGTGACAGGGGGCGGTGGCACATGAACACTGAAGCTTTCTTT. This encodes CASSDRGRWHMNTEAFF.

This clonotype was detected many times. The chain couples TRBV6-5 to TRBJ2-5; 7 bases fit TRBD1. The length of the CDR3 is 15 residues. Germline CDR1 is MNHEY and CDR2 is SVGAGI. J was trimmed by 6 bases and V by 2 bases; bases with no gene match: 9. CDR3 loop: CASSYTTGAAKTQYF. The DNA of the CDR3 is TGTGCCAGCAGTTACACCACAGGGGCAGCGAAGACCCAGTACTTC.

This clonotype came up a few times. The chain couples TRBV20-1 to TRBJ1-3, with unresolved D. CDR3 size: 13 residues. CDR1 DFQATT and CDR2 SNEGSKA come from the germline V gene (reference sequence). V dropped 3 bases and J dropped 0 bases, with 6 bases sitting between them. The CDR3 bases are TGCAGTGCTAGGGGCTACTCTGGAAACACCATATATTTT. Encoded protein: CSARGYSGNTIYF.

This clonotype has at least ten counts. The rearrangement links TRBV6-5 to TRBJ2-2; TRBD2 might be the D (7 bases). The CDR3 has 15 amino acids. Germline V CDR1 and CDR2: MNHEY, SVGAGI. Deletions cut 2 bases from V and 4 bases from J, with 11 bases between. This CDR3 is CASSYGGAGTGELFF. The CDR3 DNA reads TGTGCCAGCAGTTACGGGGGGGCGGGCACCGGGGAGCTGTTTTTT.

This clonotype was recorded at least ten times. The CDR3, as DNA: TGCAGTGCTAGAGATGTTTTTGCGGGACAGGGCATTGAAGCTTTCTTT. Its protein product is CSARDVFAGQGIEAFF. V usage is TRBV20-1 and J usage is TRBJ1-1; 9 bases map to TRBD1. With 0 bases clipped from V and 7 bases from J, the junction kept 12 bases outside the gene matches. Germline V gives CDR1 DFQATT, CDR2 SNEGSKA (reference sequence). The CDR3 is 16 residues long.

This clonotype was recorded a few times. CDR3 sequence: CASSLRTSFYEQYF. The DNA for the CDR3 is TGTGCCAGCAGTTTAAGGACATCCTTCTACGAGCAGTACTTC. This chain links TRBV6-5 with TRBJ2-7; the D gene is possibly TRBD1 (5 bases). Trimming took off 4 bases at V and 3 bases at J, with 13 bases between the two ends. The germline gives CDR1 MNHEY, CDR2 SVGAGI. This CDR3 has 14 amino acids.

This clonotype was detected many times. The chain recombines TRBV2 with TRBJ1-5; D is unclear. The CDR3 spans 13 residues. CDR1 and CDR2 from the germline V gene are SNHLY and FYNNEI. Trimming took 1 base from V and 5 from J, leaving 6 bases between them. Here the CDR3 reads CASSEEGYQPQHF. The CDR3 coding sequence is TGTGCCAGCAGTGAAGAAGGATATCAGCCCCAGCATTTT.

This chain joins TRBV12-3 or TRBV12-4 and TRBJ2-7; 8 bases match TRBD2. V lost 7 bases to trimming and J lost 5 bases; unmatched junction nucleotides: 13. The CDR3 loop spans 15 amino acids. CDR3 in DNA: TGTGCCAGCACCCGCTTTGGAGCGGGAGTCGACGAGCAGTACTTC. Translating it yields CASTRFGAGVDEQYF.

This clonotype was seen repeatedly, ten times or more. The chain is built from TRBV20-1 and TRBJ2-4; a weak D match, TRBD1 (6 bases). The CDR3 consists of 14 residues. Trimming cost V 7 bases and J 1 base, with 14 bases left between them. Germline V CDR1 and CDR2: DFQATT, SNEGSKA (reference sequence). The CDR3, as DNA: TGCAGTGTTGCAGGGGCGTTGGCCAAAAACATTCAGTACTTC. The encoded protein is CSVAGALAKNIQYF.

The table lists this clonotype with many counts. V and J are TRBV19 and TRBJ1-1, with 8 bases matching TRBD1. The CDR3 is 14 amino acids. In germline, CDR1 is LNHDA, CDR2 SQIVND (reference sequence). V shed 7 bases, J shed 1 base, and the junction held 5 bases outside the gene matches. Written as DNA, the CDR3 is TGTGCCAGTACACAGGGGGTAGCGAACACTGAAGCTTTCTTT. This gives the protein CASTQGVANTEAFF.

In this sample, this clonotype turned up many times. The chain combines TRBV2 with TRBJ2-7, with a weak D call TRBD2 (7 bases). V dropped 3 bases and J dropped 4 bases, with 13 bases sitting between them. This CDR3 comprises 14 residues. In germline, CDR1 is SNHLY, CDR2 FYNNEI. The CDR3, as DNA: TGTGCCAGCAGTGAGGGCAGGGGAGGGTACGAGCAGTACTTC. Protein sequence: CASSEGRGGYEQYF.

This clonotype was seen many times. The V and J genes are TRBV2 and TRBJ2-7; 7 nucleotides match TRBD1. Germline-derived CDR1 and CDR2 are SNHLY and FYNNEI. The CDR3 runs to 13 residues. The J segment lost 3 bases and the V segment lost 4 bases, leaving 3 bases of the junction unmatched. CDR3 coding DNA: TGTGCCAGCAGTGGAGGGGGCATCTACGAGCAGTACTTC. Translated, it gives CASSGGGIYEQYF.

This clonotype was observed many times. The chain employs TRBV27 and TRBJ1-2; D unclear. The CDR3 has 15 amino acids. Germline CDR1 is MNHEY and CDR2 is SMNVEV (reference sequence). Trimming took off 5 bases at V and 4 bases at J, with 17 bases between the two ends. The CDR3 region has the DNA TGTGCCAGCAGTCCCCTCAGGTCCGGAGGCTATGGCTACACCTTC. It is translated as CASSPLRSGGYGYTF.

This clonotype was recorded a few times. Given a much more abundant clone one base away, this may be a read error. The chain has TRBV19 and TRBJ1-6; D call uncertain. The CDR3 sequence is 18 residues long. Germline V gene sequence: CDR1 LNHDA, CDR2 SQIVND (reference sequence). Between the trimmed V and J ends, which lost 0 bases and 11 bases, there was a span of 23 bases. The CDR3 bases are TGTGCCAGTAGTATAGATTCCCCGGTATTTAGGCCGGGCGCACCCCTCCACTTT. Its translation: CASSIDSPVFRPGAPLHF.

The V and J genes are TRBV4-1 and TRBJ2-5, with 7 bases lining up with TRBD2. From germline, CDR1 is MGHRA and CDR2 YSYEKL. This CDR3 spans 15 amino acids. V dropped 1 base and J dropped 5; count of bases not matched to a gene: 7. The CDR3 sequence is CASSQGPAGLETQYF. The CDR3 nucleotides are TGCGCCAGCAGCCAAGGGCCAGCGGGGCTGGAGACCCAGTACTTC.

Many counts were recorded for this clonotype. The CDR3 DNA reads TGTGCCAGCAGAGGGGACAGTGCGAACACCGGGGAGCTGTTTTTT. This gives the protein CASRGDSANTGELFF. This chain uses TRBV12-3 or TRBV12-4 with TRBJ2-2; TRBD1 matches 7 bases. The CDR3 runs 15 residues. Trimming cost V 6 bases and J 0 bases; bases outside gene matches: 4.

The chain carries TRBV2 and TRBJ2-7, with TRBD2 matching over 10 bases. The CDR3 contains 14 residues. V shed 8 bases and J 2 bases; nucleotides not matched to a gene: 6. Looked up from germline, CDR1 is SNHLY and CDR2 is FYNNEI. The CDR3 region is CASSGLAVTYEQYF. In DNA form, the CDR3 reads TGTGCCAGCTCAGGACTAGCGGTTACCTACGAGCAGTACTTC.

In its sample, this clonotype was seen many times. The rearrangement joins TRBV9 to TRBJ1-5; the match to TRBD1 covers 7 bases. The germline CDR1 and CDR2 sequences are SGDLS and YYNGEE. J lost 6 bases, V lost 3 bases, and 6 bases had no gene match. There are 14 residues in the CDR3. The CDR3: CASSATGIGQPQHF. The CDR3 DNA sequence: TGTGCCAGCAGCGCGACAGGGATCGGTCAGCCCCAGCATTTT.

This clonotype was observed at least ten times. The rearrangement links TRBV7-8 to TRBJ1-5; D ambiguous. Germline V CDR1 and CDR2: SGHVS, FQNEAQ. V shed 1 base and J shed 5 bases, with 15 bases lying between them. CDR3 length equals 16 residues. CDR3 residues: CASSLDAGGTHQPQHF. The CDR3 DNA sequence: TGTGCCAGCAGCTTAGACGCCGGTGGTACACATCAGCCCCAGCATTTT.

The table lists this clonotype with many counts. The V and J genes are TRBV19 and TRBJ2-7; a possible D gene is TRBD2 (6 bases). V was clipped by 2 bases and J by 5 bases, with 13 bases between them. Germline-derived CDR1 and CDR2 are LNHDA and SQIVND (reference sequence). The CDR3 sequence is 14 residues long. CDR3 DNA sequence: TGTGCCAGTAGTATACTGCGGAGGGAGCACGAGCAGTACTTC. Its protein is CASSILRREHEQYF.

The CDR3 spells CASSFPGQGVDGYTF. The CDR3 nucleotides are TGCGCCAGCAGCTTTCCGGGACAGGGAGTGGATGGCTACACCTTC. The chain has TRBV5-1 and TRBJ1-2; 9 bases are shared with TRBD1. The V and J ends lost 2 bases and 6 bases, in that order; junction bases with no gene match: 8. This CDR3 region has 15 residues. Germline CDR1 is SGHRS and CDR2 is YFSETQ.

The chain combines TRBV7-2 with TRBJ1-1; no clear D gene. CDR3 length: 13 residues. The germline V gene has CDR1 SGHTA and CDR2 FQGNSA. V lost 7 bases to trimming and J lost 0 bases, with 9 bases between them. CDR3 DNA: TGTGCCAGCACAGTGAACATGAACACTGAAGCTTTCTTT. It specifies CASTVNMNTEAFF.

At least ten counts were recorded for this clonotype. One junction end does not reproduce the germline sequence, and a read error may be involved. The CDR3 bases are TGTGCCAGCAGTTTAGCGGGGGACCAGCCCCAGCATTTT. Translating gives CASSLAGDQPQHF. The chain has TRBV5-1 and TRBJ1-5; D might be TRBD1 (5 bases). The CDR3 has 13 residues. From germline, CDR1 is SGHRS and CDR2 YFSETQ.

This clonotype was counted only a few times. This chain connects TRBV29-1 to TRBJ2-5; TRBD1 is a possible D gene (5 bases). Germline CDR1 is SQVTM and CDR2 is ANQGSEA. V was shortened by 3 bases and J by 4 bases, with 15 bases between the two germline ends. CDR3 length equals 14 residues. This CDR3 reads CSVDSRDGIETQYF. CDR3 DNA sequence: TGCAGCGTTGATTCCAGGGATGGAATAGAGACCCAGTACTTC.

The sample holds many counts of this clonotype. The chain employs TRBV20-1 and TRBJ1-5; 7 positions match TRBD1. The CDR3 covers 15 residues. With V trimmed by 0 bases and J by 3 bases, 5 bases remained unmatched. CDR1 and CDR2 from the germline V gene are DFQATT and SNEGSKA (reference sequence). The CDR3 nucleotides read TGCAGTGCTAGAGATCCACAGGGGCACAATCAGCCCCAGCATTTT. It encodes CSARDPQGHNQPQHF.

V is TRBV6-2 or TRBV6-3 and J is TRBJ2-7; possible D gene TRBD1, 6 bases. This CDR3 is 15 amino acids long. The V end was cut by 6 bases, the J end by 5 bases, with 20 bases between. Germline CDR1 is MNHEY and CDR2 is SVGEGT. DNA for the CDR3: TGTGCCAGCAGCCGACTAATGGACAGACCCCACGAGCAGTACTTC. Encoded protein: CASSRLMDRPHEQYF.

This clonotype turned up a few times. The chain joins TRBV4-2 to TRBJ1-2, with unresolved D. Trimming took off 0 bases at V and 8 bases at J, with 19 bases between the two ends. Germline V gives CDR1 LGHNA, CDR2 YNFKEQ. The CDR3 is 16 residues long. CDR3: CASSQESRPAPDGYTF. The CDR3 DNA reads TGTGCCAGCAGCCAAGAATCACGGCCGGCGCCTGACGGCTACACCTTC.

This clonotype was counted a single time. This may be a read error: a much more frequent sequence differs by one nucleotide. V and J are TRBV10-3 and TRBJ1-1; 7 bases are shared with TRBD1. Per the germline V gene, CDR1 is ENHRY and CDR2 is SYGVKD. Trimming cost V 3 bases and J 3 bases; bases outside gene matches: 7. CDR3 length equals 15 residues. The CDR3 protein is CAISEDPTGDTEAFF. The CDR3 DNA sequence: TGTGCCATCAGTGAAGACCCAACAGGGGACACTGAAGCTTTCTTT.

This chain uses TRBV6-5 with TRBJ2-5, with 9 bases fitting TRBD1. V was pared by 3 bases and J by 1 base, with 6 bases of the junction left unmatched. Germline assignment: CDR1 MNHEY and CDR2 SVGAGI. The CDR3 runs 16 residues. DNA for the CDR3: TGTGCCAGCAGTTATACAGGGGGCTCCTCCCAAGAGACCCAGTACTTC. This codes for CASSYTGGSSQETQYF.

This chain links TRBV20-1 with TRBJ2-7; 8 bases fit TRBD1. CDR1 is DFQATT, CDR2 SNEGSKA, per germline (reference sequence). CDR3 length: 15 amino acids. Trimming at V came to 2 bases and at J to 1 base, leaving 7 bases not matched to a gene. DNA of the CDR3: TGCAGTGCTAGATTTCAGGGGGCAAGGTCCTACGAGCAGTACTTC. Translated: CSARFQGARSYEQYF.

The chain combines TRBV6-4 with TRBJ2-7, with D perhaps TRBD2 (6 bases). This CDR3 has 14 amino acids. V was pared by 5 bases and J by 3 bases, with 14 bases between. Looked up from germline, CDR1 is MRHNA and CDR2 is SNTAGT. CDR3 DNA: TGTGCCAGCAGTCCTCAGCGGGTTTTCTACGAGCAGTACTTC. Protein sequence: CASSPQRVFYEQYF.

This clonotype was found many times. The chain combines TRBV20-1 with TRBJ2-7; D not certain. This CDR3 is built from 12 residues. Trimming cost V 2 bases and J 2 bases, with 7 bases left between them. The V gene's germline CDR1 is DFQATT and CDR2 SNEGSKA (reference sequence). The CDR3 here is CSARTRTYEQYF. CDR3 in DNA: TGCAGTGCTAGAACACGGACCTACGAGCAGTACTTC.